A selection of T cell receptor beta chains follows, all from one sample in a study of cytomegalovirus exposure and HLA in healthy donors. The repertoire was sequenced with immunoSEQ multiplex PCR; TCRdb's copy has only in-frame clones and lacks some. The sample has 100,000 to 150,000 clones, roughly 75% seen once. The sample taken for sequencing was PBMCs. The receptor source for this set is a female donor in good health and CMV-seronegative. Both conserved end residues are part of each CDR3. A D gene is named only where the DNA matches it firmly. Some rows have no size entry. The others give once, few or many, or a class for an expanded clone.

.	.	TRBV23-1	TRBJ2-7	12	TGCGTCCGGGTGACAGCCGCCTACGAGCAGTACTTC	CVRVTAAYEQYF
.	.	TRBV28	TRBJ2-5	14	TGTGCCAGCAGTTTGGGTAGGGGAACGACGACCCAGTACTTC	CASSLGRGTTTQYF
TRBD1	.	TRBV6-1	TRBJ1-2	12	TGTGCCAGCGTGCGGACAGGGAAAGGCTACACCTTC	CASVRTGKGYTF
.	few	TRBV5-6	TRBJ1-1	14	TGTGCCAGCAGCTTTCGTCGCAGGAACACTGAAGCTTTCTTT	CASSFRRRNTEAFF
.	once	TRBV25-1	TRBJ2-7	15	TGTGCCAGCAGTACCAACCCCGACAGGCCCTACGAGCAGTACTTC	CASSTNPDRPYEQYF
TRBD1	.	TRBV7-9	TRBJ1-1	14	TGTGCCAGCAGACACACAGGGGGCTACACTGAAGCTTTCTTT	CASRHTGGYTEAFF
.	few	TRBV6-1	TRBJ1-5	13	TGTGCCAGCAGGGGAGACGGCAATCAGCCCCAGCATTTT	CASRGDGNQPQHF
.	.	TRBV11-1	TRBJ1-1	13	TGTGCCAGCAGCTTATTCAGGAACACTGAAGCTTTCTTT	CASSLFRNTEAFF
.	.	TRBV1	TRBJ2-7	17	TGCACCAGCAGCCCTGCCCGGGATGGGGGACAGCACTACGAGCAGTACTTC	CTSSPARDGGQHYEQYF
.	.	TRBV7-2	TRBJ2-2	13	TGTGCCAGCAGCTTAATTCAGTCCGGGGAGCTGTTTTTT	CASSLIQSGELFF
TRBD1	.	TRBV5-1	TRBJ2-2	14	TGCGCCAGCAGCGTGGGACAGTTGGCCGGGGAGCTGTTTTTT	CASSVGQLAGELFF
.	few	TRBV5-4	TRBJ2-3	15	TGTGCCAGCAGCTTGGAAGCTGCTAGCACAGATACGCAGTATTTT	CASSLEAASTDTQYF
TRBD1	.	TRBV7-8	TRBJ2-7	15	TGTGCCAGCAGCTTAGCTCCGGGACAGGGATACGAGCAGTACTTC	CASSLAPGQGYEQYF
.	.	TRBV7-8	TRBJ1-6	20	TGTGCCAGCAGCTTACACGGGCGAGGGAGAACGAGCTCCTATAATTCACCCCTCCACTTT	CASSLHGRGRTSSYNSPLHF
.	.	TRBV18	TRBJ2-5	15	TGTGCCAGCTCACCAACGACAGTAATCCAAGAGACCCAGTACTTC	CASSPTTVIQETQYF
TRBD2	.	TRBV27	TRBJ2-5	17	TGTGCCAGCAGTTTATCGTACGGGACTAGCGGGAGAGAGACCCAGTACTTC	CASSLSYGTSGRETQYF
.	few	TRBV28	TRBJ2-7	14	TGTGCCAGCAGGATGAACAGGGTGGCCTACGAGCAGTACTTC	CASRMNRVAYEQYF
.	.	TRBV6-1	TRBJ2-3	15	TGTGCCAGCAGTGCCGGACTGGCGGGCCCAGATACGCAGTATTTT	CASSAGLAGPDTQYF
.	few	TRBV28	TRBJ1-3	14	TGTGCCAGCACCTGGGGGGGTTCTGGAAACACCATATATTTT	CASTWGGSGNTIYF
.	.	TRBV11-2	TRBJ2-7	14	TGTGCCAGCAGCTTAGGGGGCCCAGGGATCGAGCAGTACTTC	CASSLGGPGIEQYF
TRBD1	few	TRBV6-1	TRBJ1-5	14	TGTGCCAGCAGGACAGGGGCCAACAATCAGCCCCAGCATTTT	CASRTGANNQPQHF
TRBD2	.	TRBV7-2	TRBJ2-1	15	TGTGCCAGCAGCTTAGATCGGGGGGTATACAATGAGCAGTTCTTC	CASSLDRGVYNEQFF
.	few	TRBV29-1	TRBJ1-4	15	TGCAGCGTTCATCAGGGAAGGAGGGGTAATGAAAAACTGTTTTTT	CSVHQGRRGNEKLFF
.	.	TRBV19	TRBJ2-7	14	TGTGCCAGTAGTATAGGGCGGGGGCCCTACGAGCAGTACTTC	CASSIGRGPYEQYF
TRBD1	few	TRBV27	TRBJ2-1	14	TGTGCCAGCAGTAGCTCCTACAGGGGTGATGAGCAGTTCTTC	CASSSSYRGDEQFF
TRBD1	.	TRBV4-1	TRBJ1-2	15	TGCGCCAGCAGCCACCCCACGACAGGGGTATATGGCTACACCTTC	CASSHPTTGVYGYTF